This T cell receptor beta chain stems from a study of beta chain features in type 1 diabetes. Points from the study as a whole: A PCR bias possibly favoring shorter templates would apply equally to patients and controls. Type 1 diabetes patients showed a moderate but significant shortening of TCRB CDR3s in all four CD4+ subsets. A closer apparent resemblance between naive, central memory and Treg TCRB repertoires was seen in patients than in healthy donors. The study left unresolved whether HLA type influences TCRB rearrangement.

This clone has more than one count but fewer than ten. The antigen is unknown. Every bit of the isolated RNA underwent reverse transcription, so sequencing read expressed TCRB transcripts. The assay was immunoSEQ multiplex PCR, and TCRdb's table has in-frame clones only and misses some. The data show more than 150,000 clones, 8.5% to 10% seen once. Once sorted, every population was more than 98% pure. Unmatched junction bases numbered 1, after V lost 0 bases and J lost 2 bases. In germline, CDR1 is MNHEY, CDR2 SVGAGI. The CDR3 sequence is 15 residues long. The receptor was derived from a woman under 40 with type 1 diabetes. The V gene is TRBV6-5, the J gene TRBJ2-1, with TRBD1 matching 7 bases. Material: central memory CD4+ T cells from blood. The CDR3 DNA follows: TGTGCCAGCAGTTACTCCGGGACAGCCTACAATGAGCAGTTCTTC. This sequence encodes CASSYSGTAYNEQFF.